The 19 T cell receptor beta chains below come from one sample, sequenced in a study of blood T cell repertoires in COVID-19. Data came from immunoSEQ multiplex PCR; TCRdb stores just in-frame clones and leaves some out. The sample consists of roughly 140,000 clones, 84% of them appearing once. Material for sequencing was PBMCs or T cells enriched from blood (not recorded which). The receptors here all came from a woman between 45 and 60 years old who had been exposed to COVID-19.

V usage is TRBV2 and J usage is TRBJ2-1; D is unresolved. The CDR3 sequence is 17 residues long. V lost 6 bases to trimming and J lost 0 bases, with 18 bases between them. The germline V gene encodes CDR1 SNHLY and CDR2 FYNNEI. CDR3 sequence: CASRSNTGRSSYNEQFF. The CDR3 bases are TGTGCCAGCAGGTCCAATACGGGTCGGAGCTCCTACAATGAGCAGTTCTTC.

The chain carries TRBV6-2 or TRBV6-3 and TRBJ2-1, with a weak D call TRBD2 (5 bases). The ends were cut back, 3 bases at V and 8 bases at J, with 20 bases in the middle. There are 16 residues in the CDR3. Germline CDR1 and CDR2: MNHEY and SVGEGT. The chain's CDR3 is CASSYGGPIASDEQFF. In DNA form, the CDR3 reads TGTGCCAGCAGTTATGGCGGGCCGATAGCCTCGGATGAGCAGTTCTTC.

The V and J genes are TRBV5-8 and TRBJ1-3; 12 bases fit TRBD1. Germline CDR1 SGHTS, CDR2 YDEGEE. V shed 3 bases, J shed 3 bases, and the junction held 7 bases outside the gene matches. The CDR3 runs to 17 residues. The CDR3 spells CASSYRDRGRSGNTIYF. The CDR3 DNA sequence: TGTGCCAGCAGCTACCGGGACAGGGGGCGAAGTGGAAACACCATATATTTT.

The chain joins TRBV3-1 (or the pseudogene TRBV3-2) to TRBJ1-4; 7 nucleotides line up with TRBD1. The CDR3 totals 14 residues. CDR1 and CDR2 from the germline V gene are LGHDT and YNNKEL (reference sequence). Trimming took 4 bases from V and 3 from J; bases not matched to a gene: 2. The DNA of the CDR3 is TGTGCCAGCAGCCGACAGGGTTCTAATGAAAAACTGTTTTTT. Protein product: CASSRQGSNEKLFF.

J is TRBJ1-2 and V is TRBV11-2; unclear D gene. V was trimmed by 6 bases and J by 3 bases, leaving 17 bases between them. Germline CDR1 SGHAT, CDR2 FQNNGV. The CDR3 extends over 15 amino acids. The CDR3 sequence is CASSQARSSDYGYTF. The CDR3 nucleotides are TGTGCCAGCAGTCAGGCCCGATCCTCGGACTATGGCTACACCTTC.

V gene TRBV2 combines with J gene TRBJ2-1, with D tentatively TRBD2 (6 bases). This CDR3 region has 15 residues. V was pared by 1 base and J by 4 bases, with 11 bases between. Germline V gives CDR1 SNHLY, CDR2 FYNNEI. In nucleotides, the CDR3 is TGTGCCAGCAGTGAAGGGGGGGTCGGATACAATGAGCAGTTCTTC. It specifies CASSEGGVGYNEQFF.

V and J are TRBV20-1 and TRBJ1-5; tentative D call: TRBD1 (6 bases). The V gene lost 3 bases and the J gene lost 4 bases, with 13 bases spanning the gap. Germline CDR1 and CDR2: DFQATT and SNEGSKA (reference sequence). The CDR3 runs 14 residues. Here the CDR3 DNA reads TGCAGTGCTAGTCCTGGGGGCCTAAATCAGCCCCAGCATTTT. Translation: CSASPGGLNQPQHF.

This clone was detected only a few times. CDR3 residues: CASRGGSPLHF. The CDR3 nucleotides read TGTGCCAGCCGGGGAGGCTCACCCCTCCACTTT. The gene calls are TRBV19 and TRBJ1-6; D gene unclear. Trimming removed 9 bases from V and 10 bases from J, with 10 bases in between. Germline V gene data show CDR1 as LNHDA and CDR2 as SQIVND (reference sequence). The CDR3 consists of 11 residues. Complete variable domain (other parts from reference TRBV19 and TRBJ1-6): DGGITQSPKYLFRKEGQNVTLSCEQNLNHDAMYWYRQDPGQGLRLIYYSQIVNDFQKGDIAEGYSVSREKKESFPLTVTSAQKNPTAFYLCASRGGSPLHFGNGTRLTVT.

CDR3 loop: CASSHNRGSGGELFF. DNA of the CDR3: TGTGCCAGCAGCCATAACAGGGGGAGCGGCGGGGAGCTGTTTTTT. J is TRBJ2-2 and V is TRBV7-8, with 8 positions matching TRBD1. The CDR3 is made up of 15 amino acids. V shed 5 bases, J shed 7 bases, and the junction held 9 bases outside the gene matches. Germline-derived CDR1 and CDR2 are SGHVS and FQNEAQ.

The chain carries TRBV7-2 and TRBJ1-4, with 9 bases fitting TRBD1. The CDR3 is 16 residues long. The ends lost 6 bases at V and 7 bases at J; junction bases unmatched: 12. In germline, CDR1 is SGHTA, CDR2 FQGNSA. The CDR3 protein is CASSRFRDRVGEKLFF. CDR3 sequence (DNA): TGTGCCAGCAGTCGATTCCGGGACAGGGTCGGTGAAAAACTGTTTTTT.

This clone was observed a few times. This chain uses TRBV19 with TRBJ1-5, with D hard to call. Germline lookup yields CDR1 LNHDA and CDR2 SQIVND (reference sequence). This CDR3 has 10 residues. The CDR3 sequence is CTPEERPQHF. In DNA, the CDR3 is TGTACACCTGAGGAGCGGCCCCAGCATTTT.

This chain connects TRBV7-2 to TRBJ2-7, with unresolved D. The V end was cut by 4 bases, the J end by 2 bases, with 15 bases between. CDR3 length: 15 amino acids. Per germline, CDR1 SGHTA and CDR2 FQGNSA. CDR3 sequence: CASSSTTAVAYEQYF. The CDR3, as DNA: TGTGCCAGCAGCTCAACCACGGCGGTGGCCTACGAGCAGTACTTC.

The chain links TRBV9 to TRBJ2-7, with TRBD1 matching 7 bases. With V trimmed by 3 bases and J by 2 bases, 8 bases remained unmatched. There are 15 residues in the CDR3. Germline V gene sequence: CDR1 SGDLS, CDR2 YYNGEE. The CDR3 reads CASSEGAAETYEQYF. DNA for the CDR3: TGTGCCAGCAGCGAGGGGGCGGCGGAGACCTACGAGCAGTACTTC.

The V gene is TRBV9, the J gene TRBJ1-2; D is possibly TRBD1 (5 bases). V lost 0 bases and J lost 2, with 8 bases in between. The germline V gene has CDR1 SGDLS and CDR2 YYNGEE. This CDR3 is built from 14 residues. The CDR3 is CASSVGQFNYGYTF. The CDR3, as DNA: TGTGCCAGCAGCGTAGGACAGTTCAACTATGGCTACACCTTC. Using reference TRBV9 and TRBJ1-2 for the parts outside the CDR3, the full variable domain is DSGVTQTPKHLITATGQRVTLRCSPRSGDLSVYWYQQSLDQGLQFLIQYYNGEERAKGNILERFSAQQFPDLHSELNLSSLELGDSALYFCASSVGQFNYGYTFGSGTRLTVV.

The chain employs TRBV6-5 and TRBJ1-2, with 10 bases fitting TRBD1. Per the germline V gene, CDR1 is MNHEY and CDR2 is SVGAGI. This CDR3 is built from 12 residues. With V trimmed by 7 bases and J by 8 bases, 4 bases remained unmatched. The CDR3: CASKLTGGGYTF. CDR3 sequence (DNA): TGTGCCAGCAAATTGACAGGGGGCGGCTACACCTTC.

The V and J genes are TRBV7-2 and TRBJ1-3, with D possibly being TRBD1 (6 bases). Germline assignment: CDR1 SGHTA and CDR2 FQGNSA. V was shortened by 5 bases and J by 11 bases, with 22 bases between the two germline ends. This CDR3 spans 15 amino acids. CDR3 coding DNA: TGTGCCAGCAGCCCGGCCCAACAGGGAGGGTTCCCCATATATTTT. It encodes CASSPAQQGGFPIYF.

This clone was found once. The genes are TRBV29-1 and TRBJ2-1, with D maybe TRBD1 (5 bases). CDR1 is SQVTM, CDR2 ANQGSEA, per germline. V lost 8 bases and J lost 4, with 18 bases in between. The CDR3 has 14 amino acids. Written as DNA, the CDR3 is TGCAGCTCCTCGGTTACAGGAGATTACAATGAGCAGTTCTTC. Its translation is CSSSVTGDYNEQFF.

The genes are TRBV5-4 and TRBJ1-1; D gene ambiguous. The CDR3 loop spans 14 amino acids. V lost 3 bases, J lost 4 bases, and 13 bases lay in between. Germline CDR1 is SGHNT and CDR2 is YYREEE (reference sequence). The CDR3 region is CASSYRGGTTEAFF. The CDR3 region has the DNA TGTGCCAGCAGCTACCGCGGCGGTACCACTGAAGCTTTCTTT.

The V gene is TRBV19, the J gene TRBJ2-2; D is undetermined. Germline CDR1 LNHDA, CDR2 SQIVND (reference sequence). The CDR3 has 19 amino acids. Between the trimmed V and J ends, which lost 1 base and 3 bases, there was a span of 21 bases. As DNA, the CDR3 is TGTGCCAGTAGTATAGTAGGATGGTTGGCAAATCGGGACACCGGGGAGCTGTTTTTT. Amino acid sequence: CASSIVGWLANRDTGELFF.